A single sample gave rise to the 27 T cell receptor beta chains below, sequenced in a study of human T cells and chemical hapten exposure. Each CDR3 protein gets one entry after TCRdb re-called the RACE reads with MiXCR. The table lists approximately 180,000 distinct CDR3 sequences, 25% to 35% of them singletons. Time point: pre-sensitization, week 0. Treatment in this sample: therapeutic diphenylcyclopropenone sensitization with weekly scalp DPC. The sample in question was whole blood, obtained in connection with sensitization to the hapten diphenylcyclopropenone (DPC). These receptors were taken from a woman aged 25 to 39 with alopecia areata. Some clones in this sample may be carry-over from other donors' samples.

The rearrangement links TRBV10-3 to TRBJ1-1; D gene uncertain. CDR1 and CDR2 (germline): ENHRY, SYGVKD. The length of the CDR3 is 14 residues. V shed 6 bases and J shed 4 bases, with 15 bases lying between them. As DNA, the CDR3 is TGTGCCATCAGCGGGCGAACGGAGGGCACTGAAGCTTTCTTT. Protein product: CAISGRTEGTEAFF.

This clonotype was observed a handful of times. This chain connects TRBV28 to TRBJ2-1; weak D call: TRBD2 (5 bases). Germline V CDR1 and CDR2: MDHEN, SYDVKM. The CDR3 runs to 15 residues. With 3 bases removed from V and 3 bases from J, the gap between germline ends came to 12 bases. CDR3 nucleotide sequence: TGTGCCAGCAGTTTGACGGCGGGCGTCTACAATGAGCAGTTCTTC. Amino acids: CASSLTAGVYNEQFF.

J is TRBJ1-2 and V is TRBV28; the D gene is possibly TRBD1 (6 bases). The CDR3 loop spans 13 amino acids. Trimming removed 7 bases at V and 2 bases at J, with 11 bases between. The germline gives CDR1 MDHEN, CDR2 SYDVKM. The CDR3, as DNA: TGTGCCAGCACCCGACAGGCCAACTATGGCTACACCTTC. Its protein is CASTRQANYGYTF.

This chain uses TRBV7-2 with TRBJ1-5; D ambiguous. Germline V CDR1 and CDR2: SGHTA, FQGNSA. V was shortened by 1 base and J by 4 bases, with 5 bases between the two germline ends. CDR3 length: 13 amino acids. The CDR3 sequence is CASSLDANQPQHF. The CDR3 DNA reads as TGTGCCAGCAGCTTAGACGCTAATCAGCCCCAGCATTTT.

This rearrangement joins TRBV28 to TRBJ1-5; D unresolved. Germline V gene data show CDR1 as MDHEN and CDR2 as SYDVKM. This CDR3 has 13 residues. V lost 6 bases to trimming and J lost 3 bases, with 9 bases between them. This CDR3 reads CASSREVNQPQHF. CDR3 DNA sequence: TGTGCCAGCAGCCGGGAGGTCAATCAGCCCCAGCATTTT.

This clonotype came up a few times. The rearrangement links TRBV7-9 to TRBJ1-1; D uncertain. V was clipped by 5 bases and J by 0 bases, with 10 bases between them. CDR3 length equals 14 residues. Germline V gene lookup returns CDR1 SEHNR and CDR2 FQNEAQ (reference sequence). This CDR3 is CASSQNRMNTEAFF. Written as DNA, the CDR3 is TGTGCCAGCAGCCAAAACCGGATGAACACTGAAGCTTTCTTT.

At least ten counts were recorded for this clonotype. This chain links TRBV7-2 with TRBJ2-5, with D maybe TRBD2 (6 bases). Germline CDR1 is SGHTA and CDR2 is FQGNSA. The CDR3 runs 14 residues. V lost 0 bases and J 4 bases, leaving 9 bases between the germline ends. The CDR3 DNA reads as TGTGCCAGCAGCTTAGCGGGGGGAGGAGAGACCCAGTACTTC. Amino acids: CASSLAGGGETQYF. Supplemented by reference TRBV7-2 and TRBJ2-5, the full variable domain reads GAGVSQSPSNKVTEKGKDVELRCDPISGHTALYWYRQSLGQGLEFLIYFQGNSAPDKSGLPSDRFSAERTGGSVSTLTIQRTQQEDSAVYLCASSLAGGGETQYFGPGTRLLVL.

Only a few counts were recorded for this clonotype. The chain couples TRBV28 to TRBJ2-2; 12 bases agree with TRBD2. CDR3 size: 17 residues. Germline V lookup: CDR1 MDHEN, CDR2 SYDVKM. With 3 bases clipped from V and 1 base from J, the junction kept 3 bases outside the gene matches. The CDR3 nucleotides are TGTGCCAGCAGTTTGACTAGCGGGAGCGAGAACACCGGGGAGCTGTTTTTT. It encodes CASSLTSGSENTGELFF.

The CDR3 spells CASSLESTGNTEAFF. The CDR3 bases are TGCGCCAGCAGCTTGGAGTCTACCGGGAACACTGAAGCTTTCTTT. The chain carries TRBV5-1 and TRBJ1-1; no firm D call. Germline V gene data show CDR1 as SGHRS and CDR2 as YFSETQ. The CDR3 spans 15 residues. Trimming cost V 0 bases and J 1 base, with 10 bases left between them.

This clonotype has only a few counts. V is TRBV7-2 and J is TRBJ2-3; either TRBD1 or TRBD2 may fit D (5 bases each). Per germline, CDR1 SGHTA and CDR2 FQGNSA. The CDR3 sequence is 13 residues long. Trimming cost V 5 bases and J 3 bases, with 9 bases left between them. CDR3 sequence (DNA): TGTGCCAGCAGCGGGGGTCATACAGATACGCAGTATTTT. It is translated as CASSGGHTDTQYF.

This clonotype was picked up a small number of times. This chain joins TRBV24-1 and TRBJ1-5, with 7 bases matching TRBD1. Germline V gene data show CDR1 as KGHDR and CDR2 as SFDVKD. CDR3 length: 14 amino acids. V gave up 5 bases and J gave up 7 bases; unmatched junction bases: 7. Written as DNA, the CDR3 is TGTGCCACCAGTGCGGCAGGGGGAGGGCAGCCCCAGCATTTT. Amino acid sequence: CATSAAGGGQPQHF.

Many counts were recorded for this clonotype. J is TRBJ1-1 and V is TRBV10-3; D possibly corresponds to TRBD1 (5 bases). Per the germline V gene, CDR1 is ENHRY and CDR2 is SYGVKD. V lost 8 bases, J lost 2 bases, and 9 bases lay in between. The CDR3 totals 12 residues. The CDR3: CAISRGNTEAFF. The CDR3 nucleotides read TGTGCCATCTCGCGGGGCAACACTGAAGCTTTCTTT.

The chain carries TRBV29-1 and TRBJ2-3; maybe TRBD2 (6 bases). The CDR3 sequence is 12 residues long. Trimming removed 7 bases from V and 0 bases from J, with 8 bases in between. Germline loops: CDR1 SQVTM, CDR2 ANQGSEA. The CDR3 here is CSGGTSTDTQYF. The CDR3 DNA sequence: TGCAGCGGTGGGACTAGCACAGATACGCAGTATTTT.

The J gene is TRBJ2-1, the V gene TRBV29-1; the match to TRBD2 covers 9 bases. Germline V lookup: CDR1 SQVTM, CDR2 ANQGSEA. The J segment lost 9 bases and the V segment lost 3 bases, leaving 12 bases of the junction unmatched. The CDR3 has 15 amino acids. As DNA, the CDR3 is TGCAGCGTTGAGGGGAGGACTAGCGCTTCCCCTGAGCAGTTCTTC. Translation: CSVEGRTSASPEQFF.

This chain links TRBV2 with TRBJ2-1; 12 nucleotides align to TRBD2. Germline CDR1 is SNHLY and CDR2 is FYNNEI. The V segment lost 8 bases and the J segment 6 bases; nucleotides outside the gene matches: 2. The CDR3 extends over 13 amino acids. This CDR3 is CASWGLAGNEQFF. The CDR3 bases are TGTGCCAGCTGGGGACTAGCGGGCAATGAGCAGTTCTTC.

This clonotype was detected ten times or more. V and J are TRBV2 and TRBJ2-3; D call uncertain. Germline loops: CDR1 SNHLY, CDR2 FYNNEI. The germline V and J ends were trimmed by 0 bases and 4 bases, with 8 bases remaining between them. The length of the CDR3 is 14 residues. The CDR3 sequence: CASSEAAGPDTQYF. CDR3 nucleotides: TGTGCCAGCAGTGAAGCGGCCGGACCAGATACGCAGTATTTT.

This chain connects TRBV18 to TRBJ1-6; D perhaps matches TRBD1 (5 bases). Germline loops: CDR1 KGHSH, CDR2 LQKENI. The V gene lost 1 base and the J gene lost 8 bases, with 12 bases spanning the gap. The CDR3 extends over 15 amino acids. DNA for the CDR3: TGTGCCAGCTCACCACGGGAGGGGTGGGATTCACCCCTCCACTTT. This encodes CASSPREGWDSPLHF.

The gene calls are TRBV15 and TRBJ2-5, with a tentative D call TRBD1 (5 bases). CDR1 is LNHNV and CDR2 is YYDKDF in the germline V gene (reference sequence). The CDR3 has 15 residues. V lost 0 bases, J lost 10 bases, and 18 bases lay in between. CDR3 protein: CATSRDLNVGLVQYF. The CDR3 nucleotides read TGTGCCACCAGCAGAGATCTGAATGTGGGGCTTGTCCAGTACTTC.

The chain combines TRBV7-2 with TRBJ1-2; 9 bases are a match to TRBD1. The V segment lost 4 bases and the J segment 8 bases; nucleotides outside the gene matches: 5. The length of the CDR3 is 13 residues. Germline CDR1 reads SGHTA; CDR2 reads FQGNSA. The CDR3 region is CASSSTGGGGYTF. CDR3 nucleotide sequence: TGTGCCAGCAGCTCTACAGGGGGCGGCGGCTACACCTTC. The whole variable domain, filled in from reference TRBV7-2 and TRBJ1-2, reads GAGVSQSPSNKVTEKGKDVELRCDPISGHTALYWYRQSLGQGLEFLIYFQGNSAPDKSGLPSDRFSAERTGGSVSTLTIQRTQQEDSAVYLCASSSTGGGGYTFGSGTRLTVV.

V and J are TRBV18 and TRBJ2-7, with D tentatively TRBD1 (6 bases). The CDR3 is 13 residues long. V lost 5 bases to trimming and J lost 3 bases, with 11 bases between them. Germline V gene lookup returns CDR1 KGHSH and CDR2 LQKENI. The CDR3 DNA reads TGTGCCAGCTCAGAATTCAGGGGCTACGAGCAGTACTTC. This translates into CASSEFRGYEQYF.

This clonotype was seen a few times. The chain uses TRBV12-3 or TRBV12-4 and TRBJ2-3; unclear D gene. The V gene lost 3 bases and the J gene lost 1 base, with 14 bases spanning the gap. CDR3 size: 16 residues. CDR3 in DNA: TGTGCCAGCAGTTTTGTGAGGTCTTTTGGCACAGATACGCAGTATTTT. It yields the protein CASSFVRSFGTDTQYF.

The chain combines TRBV28 with TRBJ1-2, with 8 bases matching TRBD1. Germline values: CDR1 MDHEN, CDR2 SYDVKM. CDR3 length: 13 amino acids. Trimming cost V 5 bases and J 6 bases; bases outside gene matches: 5. The CDR3, as DNA: TGTGCCAGCAGTCCCCAGACAGGGGATGGCTACACCTTC. Residues: CASSPQTGDGYTF.

In its sample, this clonotype was seen a few times. The V and J genes are TRBV28 and TRBJ2-2; D is uncertain. The CDR3 is 17 residues long. Trimming shortened V by 7 bases and J by 0 bases, and 18 bases separated the two germline ends. In germline, CDR1 is MDHEN, CDR2 SYDVKM. CDR3 amino acids: CASKPALRGTNTGELFF. In DNA, the CDR3 is TGTGCCAGCAAACCGGCCCTTCGCGGAACGAACACCGGGGAGCTGTTTTTT.

The rearrangement links TRBV25-1 to TRBJ2-7; D is unclear. Trimming took 8 bases from V and 3 from J, leaving 8 bases between them. The CDR3 covers 11 residues. Germline V gene data show CDR1 as MGHDK and CDR2 as SYGVNS. As DNA, the CDR3 is TGTGCCAGCTCACTTATCTACGAGCAGTACTTC. This encodes CASSLIYEQYF.

This clonotype was detected ten times or more. The V gene is TRBV28, the J gene TRBJ1-2; D is undetermined. The CDR3 loop spans 12 amino acids. Trimming removed 4 bases from V and 8 bases from J, with 11 bases in between. CDR1 is MDHEN and CDR2 is SYDVKM in the germline V gene. The CDR3 is CASSSGLKGYTF. The CDR3 DNA is TGTGCCAGCAGTTCCGGACTGAAGGGCTACACCTTC.

A few counts support this clonotype. CDR3 coding DNA: TGTGCCAGTTGGGACCCTATTTACAATGAGCAGTTCTTC. Its protein product is CASWDPIYNEQFF. The chain has TRBV19 and TRBJ2-1; D may match TRBD1 or TRBD2 (5 bases each). The CDR3 consists of 13 residues. Trimming cost V 8 bases and J 4 bases, with 12 bases left between them. Germline V gene sequence: CDR1 LNHDA, CDR2 SQIVND (reference sequence).

The chain links TRBV15 to TRBJ2-1; possible D gene TRBD1, 5 bases. The germline V and J ends were trimmed by 4 bases and 12 bases, with 10 bases remaining between them. Germline CDR1 reads LNHNV; CDR2 reads YYDKDF (reference sequence). The CDR3 contains 11 residues. The CDR3 DNA reads as TGTGCCACCAGCACAGGGATTGCGCAGTTCTTC. Protein: CATSTGIAQFF.